This T cell receptor (beta chain) was recovered during a study of vaccination effects on CD4 cells after COVID-19. Study at large: Samples came from a couple of convalescent patients 16 days and one week before vaccination.

Study-level results: A shortage of convalescent patients and an absence of early post-infection timepoints characterized the study. After vaccination, spike-reactive clones in convalescents were mostly new vaccine-induced clones.

Deletions cut 2 bases from V and 0 bases from J, with 10 bases between. This CDR3 has 15 residues. The V gene's germline CDR1 is SEHNR and CDR2 FQNEAQ (reference sequence). There are a few counts of this clone. Its antigen is currently unknown. Profiling relied on immunoSEQ multiplex PCR, and the TCRdb table lists in-frame clones only, not all of them. The sample lists 24,000 or so clones, approximately 62% occurring once. ViraFEST assay sequencing came after antigen-specific CD4+ T cells were expanded with viral peptide pools. Having been cultured for around ten days, the cells underwent CD4+ T cell isolation. This person caught SARS-CoV-2 sometime from March to December 2020, and PCR testing confirmed the infection. The authors replaced half the medium with IL-2 medium on days 3 and 7.

The V call is TRBV7-9, the J call TRBJ1-1; possible D gene TRBD1, 5 bases. This clonotype was sampled from a human donor who had a prior SARS-CoV-2 infection. Sequenced material: CD4+ T cells from PBMCs cultured with SARS-CoV-2 spike peptides, taken before COVID-19 vaccination. CDR3 coding DNA: TGTGCCAGCAGCTTATCAGGGTTAATGAACACTGAAGCTTTCTTT. Translating it yields CASSLSGLMNTEAFF.